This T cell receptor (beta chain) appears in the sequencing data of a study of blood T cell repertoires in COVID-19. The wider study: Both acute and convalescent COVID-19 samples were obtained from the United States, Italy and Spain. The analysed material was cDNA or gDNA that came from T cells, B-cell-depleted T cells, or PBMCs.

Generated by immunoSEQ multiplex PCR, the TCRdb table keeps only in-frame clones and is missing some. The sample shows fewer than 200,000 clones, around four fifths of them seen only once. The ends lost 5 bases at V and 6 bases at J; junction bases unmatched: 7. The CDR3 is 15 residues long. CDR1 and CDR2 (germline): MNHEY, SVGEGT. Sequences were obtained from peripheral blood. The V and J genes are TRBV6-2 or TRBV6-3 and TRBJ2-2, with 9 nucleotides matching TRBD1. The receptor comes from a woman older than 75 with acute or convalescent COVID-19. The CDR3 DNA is TGTGCCAGCAGTCCGGGACAGGGAAACGCCGGGGAGCTGTTTTTT. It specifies CASSPGQGNAGELFF.